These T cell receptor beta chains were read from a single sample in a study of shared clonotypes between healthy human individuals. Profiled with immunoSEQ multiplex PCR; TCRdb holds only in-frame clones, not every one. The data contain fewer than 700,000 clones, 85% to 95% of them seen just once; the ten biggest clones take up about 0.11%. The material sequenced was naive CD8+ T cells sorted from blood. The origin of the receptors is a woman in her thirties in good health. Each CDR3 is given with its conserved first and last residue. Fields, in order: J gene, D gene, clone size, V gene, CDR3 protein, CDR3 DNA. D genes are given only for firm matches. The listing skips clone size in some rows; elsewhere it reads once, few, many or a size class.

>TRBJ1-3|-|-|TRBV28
CASSSQGLGNTIYF
TGTGCCAGCAGTTCGCAGGGTCTGGGAAACACCATATATTTT
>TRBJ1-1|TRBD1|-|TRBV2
CASSEGRDSGYEAFF
TGTGCCAGCAGTGAGGGCCGGGACAGCGGTTATGAAGCTTTCTTT
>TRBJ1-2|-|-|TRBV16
CASSQWQPGTNYGYTF
TGTGCCAGCAGCCAATGGCAGCCTGGGACTAACTATGGCTACACCTTC
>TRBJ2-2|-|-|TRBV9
CASSVALGNGELFF
TGTGCCAGCAGCGTAGCCTTGGGGAACGGGGAGCTGTTTTTT
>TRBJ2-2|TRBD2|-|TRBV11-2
CASSLAGAGGRANTGELFF
TGTGCCAGCAGCTTAGCCGGCGCTGGCGGGAGGGCGAACACCGGGGAGCTGTTTTTT
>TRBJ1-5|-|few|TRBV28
CASSRNTGSNQPQHF
TGTGCCAGCAGTCGCAATACGGGAAGCAATCAGCCCCAGCATTTT
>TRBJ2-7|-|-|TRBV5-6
CASSRFSYEQYF
TGTGCCAGCAGCCGCTTCTCCTACGAGCAGTACTTC
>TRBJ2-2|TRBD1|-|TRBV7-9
CASSPRDRGHTGELFF
TGTGCCAGCAGCCCGAGGGACAGGGGGCACACCGGGGAGCTGTTTTTT
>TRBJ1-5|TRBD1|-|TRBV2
CASSGLDRGRSQPQHF
TGTGCCAGCAGTGGATTAGACAGGGGGCGGTCGCAGCCCCAGCATTTT
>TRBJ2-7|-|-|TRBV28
CASSPGLSSYEQYF
TGTGCCAGCAGCCCGGGACTGTCGTCCTACGAGCAGTACTTC
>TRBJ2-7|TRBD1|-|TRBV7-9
CASTGTGVYEQYF
TGTGCCAGCACCGGGACAGGGGTTTACGAGCAGTACTTC
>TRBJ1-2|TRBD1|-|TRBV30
CAWTSTGGGYGYTF
TGTGCCTGGACCTCAACAGGGGGCGGCTATGGCTACACCTTC
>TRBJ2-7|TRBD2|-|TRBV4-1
CASSQGRTSGAAGYEQYF
TGCGCCAGCAGCCAAGGTCGGACTAGCGGCGCGGCTGGCTACGAGCAGTACTTC
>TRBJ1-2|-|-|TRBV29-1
CSVEDGSNYGYTF
TGCAGCGTTGAGGACGGGTCTAACTATGGCTACACCTTC
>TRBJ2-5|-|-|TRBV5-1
CASSLSGTGGLQETQYF
TGCGCCAGCAGCTTGTCGGGGACTGGAGGGCTGCAAGAGACCCAGTACTTC
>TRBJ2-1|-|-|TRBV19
CASSIGQTTNEQFF
TGTGCCAGTAGTATCGGTCAGACGACGAATGAGCAGTTCTTC
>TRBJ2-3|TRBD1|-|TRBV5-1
CASSRGTGSTDTQYF
TGCGCCAGCAGCCGTGGGACAGGCAGCACAGATACGCAGTATTTT
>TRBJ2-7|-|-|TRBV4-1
CASSQGASSYEQYF
TGCGCCAGCAGCCAGGGGGCAAGCTCCTACGAGCAGTACTTC
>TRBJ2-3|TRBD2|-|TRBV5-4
CASSLVAGGPDTQYF
TGTGCCAGCAGCTTGGTAGCGGGAGGTCCAGATACGCAGTATTTT
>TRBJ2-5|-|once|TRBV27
CASIPAETQYF
TGTGCCAGCATACCTGCCGAGACCCAGTACTTC
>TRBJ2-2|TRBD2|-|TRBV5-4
CASSHGLAANTGELFF
TGTGCCAGCAGCCACGGACTAGCGGCGAACACCGGGGAGCTGTTTTTT
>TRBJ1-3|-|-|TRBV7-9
CASSLGTGGFSGNTIYF
TGTGCCAGCAGCTTAGGGACGGGGGGGTTCTCTGGAAACACCATATATTTT
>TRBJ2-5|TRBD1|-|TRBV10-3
CAISESGGQALQETQYF
TGTGCCATCAGTGAGTCAGGGGGACAGGCGCTCCAAGAGACCCAGTACTTC
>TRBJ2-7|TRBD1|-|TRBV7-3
CASSPDRGYEQYF
TGTGCCAGCAGCCCCGACAGGGGTTACGAGCAGTACTTC
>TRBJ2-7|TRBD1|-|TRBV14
CASSRPGQGEQYF
TGTGCCAGCAGCCGACCGGGACAGGGCGAGCAGTACTTC
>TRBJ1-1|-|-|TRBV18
CASSPPVGPNEAFF
TGTGCCAGCTCACCACCGGTCGGGCCAAATGAAGCTTTCTTT
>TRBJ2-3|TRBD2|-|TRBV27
CASSPLPGGLTDTQYF
TGTGCCAGCAGTCCCCTTCCGGGGGGACTCACAGATACGCAGTATTTT
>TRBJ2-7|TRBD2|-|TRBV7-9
CASSLGISGRVGTYEQYF
TGTGCCAGCAGCTTAGGGATTAGCGGGAGGGTCGGGACCTACGAGCAGTACTTC
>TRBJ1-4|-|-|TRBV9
CASSVDGGLGEKLFF
TGTGCCAGCAGCGTAGATGGGGGATTAGGGGAAAAACTGTTTTTT
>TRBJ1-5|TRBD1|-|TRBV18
CASSPPGTGGSQPQHF
TGTGCCAGCTCACCACCCGGGACAGGGGGTAGTCAGCCCCAGCATTTT
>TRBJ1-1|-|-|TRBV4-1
CASRPGDANTEAFF
TGCGCCAGCAGGCCAGGGGACGCGAACACTGAAGCTTTCTTT
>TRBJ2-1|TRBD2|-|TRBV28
CASSFVGGDNEQFF
TGTGCCAGCAGTTTCGTGGGAGGGGACAATGAGCAGTTCTTC
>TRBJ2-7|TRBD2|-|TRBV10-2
CASTGEGLALSYEQYF
TGCGCCAGCACCGGGGAGGGACTGGCCCTCTCCTACGAGCAGTACTTC
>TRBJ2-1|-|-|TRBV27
CASSPGGSDEQFF
TGTGCCAGCAGCCCTGGAGGTAGCGATGAGCAGTTCTTC
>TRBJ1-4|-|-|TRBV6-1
CASSDRVFVEKLFF
TGTGCCAGCAGTGACAGGGTCTTTGTTGAAAAACTGTTTTTT
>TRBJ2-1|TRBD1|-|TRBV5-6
CASSPGQGWNEQFF
TGTGCCAGCAGCCCGGGACAGGGGTGGAATGAGCAGTTCTTC
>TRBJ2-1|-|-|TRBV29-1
CSVHIPLSGDEQFF
TGCAGCGTTCACATACCCCTTTCTGGGGATGAGCAGTTCTTC
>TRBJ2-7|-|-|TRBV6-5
CASSREGGTYEQYF
TGTGCCAGCAGCCGCGAGGGGGGAACCTACGAGCAGTACTTC
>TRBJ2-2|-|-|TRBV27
CASSSGLRTGELFF
TGTGCCAGCAGTTCGGGACTCAGGACCGGGGAGCTGTTTTTT
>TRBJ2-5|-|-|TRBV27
CASSLGRGWVETQYF
TGTGCCAGCAGTTTGGGACGGGGGTGGGTGGAGACCCAGTACTTC
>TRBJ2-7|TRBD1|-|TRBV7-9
CASSPTGAGYEQYF
TGTGCCAGCAGCCCGACAGGGGCAGGGTACGAGCAGTACTTC
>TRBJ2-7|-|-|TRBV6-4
CASSDGPGYEQYF
TGTGCCAGCAGTGATGGACCGGGCTACGAGCAGTACTTC
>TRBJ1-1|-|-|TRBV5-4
CASPSVGAEAFF
TGTGCCAGCCCCTCCGTGGGAGCTGAAGCTTTCTTT